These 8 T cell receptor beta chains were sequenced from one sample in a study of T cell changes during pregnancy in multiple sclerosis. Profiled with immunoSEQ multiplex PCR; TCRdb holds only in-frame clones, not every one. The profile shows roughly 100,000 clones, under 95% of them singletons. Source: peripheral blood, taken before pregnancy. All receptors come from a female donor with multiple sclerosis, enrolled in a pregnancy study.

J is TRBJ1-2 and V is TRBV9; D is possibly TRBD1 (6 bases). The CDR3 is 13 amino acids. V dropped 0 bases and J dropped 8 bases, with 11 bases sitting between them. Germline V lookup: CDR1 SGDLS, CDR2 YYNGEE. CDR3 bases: TGTGCCAGCAGCGTAGGGTACAGGGAAGGCTACACCTTC. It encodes CASSVGYREGYTF. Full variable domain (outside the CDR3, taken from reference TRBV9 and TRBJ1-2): DSGVTQTPKHLITATGQRVTLRCSPRSGDLSVYWYQQSLDQGLQFLIQYYNGEERAKGNILERFSAQQFPDLHSELNLSSLELGDSALYFCASSVGYREGYTFGSGTRLTVV.

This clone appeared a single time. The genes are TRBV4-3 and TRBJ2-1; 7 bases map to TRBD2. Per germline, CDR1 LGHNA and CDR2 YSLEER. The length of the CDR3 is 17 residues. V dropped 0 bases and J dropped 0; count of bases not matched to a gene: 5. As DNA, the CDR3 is TGCGCCAGCAGCCAAGATCCAGCGGGGAGCTCCTACAATGAGCAGTTCTTC. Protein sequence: CASSQDPAGSSYNEQFF.

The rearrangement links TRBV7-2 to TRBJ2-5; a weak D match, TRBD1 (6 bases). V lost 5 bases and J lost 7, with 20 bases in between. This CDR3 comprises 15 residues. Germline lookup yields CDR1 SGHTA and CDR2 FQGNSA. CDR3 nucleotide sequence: TGTGCCAGCAGCCCTAGTGCTGGACAGTTGGGGACCCAGTACTTC. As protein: CASSPSAGQLGTQYF.

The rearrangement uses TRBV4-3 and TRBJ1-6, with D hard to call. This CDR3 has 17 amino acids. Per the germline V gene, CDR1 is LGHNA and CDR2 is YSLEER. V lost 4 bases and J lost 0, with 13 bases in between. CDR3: CASSLAVASSYNSPLHF. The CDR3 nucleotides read TGCGCCAGCAGCCTTGCCGTCGCGAGCTCCTATAATTCACCCCTCCACTTT.

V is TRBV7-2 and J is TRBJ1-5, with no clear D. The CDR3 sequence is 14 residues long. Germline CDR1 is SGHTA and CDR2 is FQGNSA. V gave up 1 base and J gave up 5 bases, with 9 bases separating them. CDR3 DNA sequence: TGTGCCAGCAGCTTAGACAGTTCCTATCAGCCCCAGCATTTT. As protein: CASSLDSSYQPQHF.

CDR3 DNA: TGTGCCAGCAGCCAAGCATTAGCGGGGTCGGCGGGGGTTGAGCAGTTCTTC. This codes for CASSQALAGSAGVEQFF. V and J are TRBV4-2 and TRBJ2-1, with TRBD2 matching over 8 bases. This CDR3 is 17 amino acids long. Germline-derived CDR1 and CDR2 are LGHNA and YNFKEQ. V trimming: 1 base; J trimming: 9 bases; junction bases outside the gene matches: 14.

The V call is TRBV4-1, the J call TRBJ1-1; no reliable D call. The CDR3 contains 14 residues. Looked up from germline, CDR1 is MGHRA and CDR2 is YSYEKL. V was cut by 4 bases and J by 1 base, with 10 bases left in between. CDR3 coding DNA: TGCGCCAGCAGCCCTACCAAAAAGAACACTGAAGCTTTCTTT. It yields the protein CASSPTKKNTEAFF.

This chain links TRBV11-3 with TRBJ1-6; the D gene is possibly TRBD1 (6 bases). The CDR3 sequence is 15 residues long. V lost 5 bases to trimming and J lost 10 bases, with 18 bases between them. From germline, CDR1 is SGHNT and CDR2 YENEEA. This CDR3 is CASSTGTRSWSPLHF. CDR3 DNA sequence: TGTGCCAGCAGCACCGGGACACGGAGTTGGTCACCCCTCCACTTT.